This TCR beta chain was captured by sequencing in a study of blood T cells in healthy people across ages. A J-beta primer mix and a sample-barcoded 5' primer were used in a second PCR of roughly 6 to 11 cycles. TCRdb itself ran the 5' RACE reads through MiXCR, one entry per CDR3 protein. The data show fewer than 2,000,000 distinct CDR3 sequences, about 35% seen once. What was sequenced was blood. This TCR was sampled from a woman aged 25 to 45 in good health.

CDR3 region: CASSSRTEEYGYTF. The DNA of the CDR3 is TGTGCCAGCAGTTCCAGGACAGAGGAATATGGCTACACCTTC. The V gene is TRBV6-1, the J gene TRBJ1-2; D is possibly TRBD1 (6 bases). The V end was cut by 5 bases, the J end by 5 bases, with 15 bases between. The CDR3 contains 14 residues. Germline V lookup: CDR1 MNHNS, CDR2 SASEGT.